These 20 T cell receptor beta chains were all obtained from the same sample, sequenced in a study of T cell repertoires in cytomegalovirus infection. TCRdb independently ran MiXCR on the reads; one entry per CDR3 protein. There are around 490,000 distinct CDR3 sequences in the sample; 26% occur only once, and 13% lies in the top ten. Specimen: PBMCs. The receptors originated from a human donor in good health (CMV status not recorded). Some clones in this sample may be carry-over from other donors' samples.

On this clonotype: This may be a read error: a much more frequent sequence differs by one nucleotide. The chain's CDR3 is CASSLVVGGGTETQYF. The CDR3 DNA reads as TGTGCCAGCAGCTTAGTGGTGGGAGGGGGCACAGAAACGCAGTATTTT. The chain has TRBV7-2 and TRBJ2-3; D is perhaps TRBD1 or TRBD2 (7 bases each). Germline assignment: CDR1 SGHTA and CDR2 FQGNSA. The length of the CDR3 is 16 residues.

The chain is built from TRBV12-3 or TRBV12-4 and TRBJ2-7; the D is unclear. V was pared by 0 bases and J by 1 base, with 13 bases between. The CDR3 is made up of 16 amino acids. CDR3 DNA: TGTGCCAGCAGTTTAGCGCACCAGGTGGGGTCCTACGAGCAGTACTTC. This translates into CASSLAHQVGSYEQYF.

This clonotype turned up a few times. The chain links TRBV7-7 to TRBJ2-2; 7 bases are a match to TRBD1. Losses at the gene ends were 5 bases for V and 3 bases for J; bases not matched to a gene: 3. Germline V gene sequence: CDR1 SSHAT, CDR2 FNYEAQ (reference sequence). CDR3 length equals 14 residues. CDR3: CASSRGQHTGELFF. The CDR3 nucleotides read TGTGCCAGCAGCCGGGGACAGCACACCGGGGAGCTGTTTTTT.

The chain couples TRBV28 to TRBJ1-2; D may be TRBD1 (6 bases). There are 15 residues in the CDR3. Trimming cost V 5 bases and J 4 bases, with 17 bases left between them. Germline V CDR1 and CDR2: MDHEN, SYDVKM. DNA of the CDR3: TGTGCCAGCAGTACCCTAGGAGGGGGATCCTATGGCTACACCTTC. It codes for CASSTLGGGSYGYTF.

The chain is built from TRBV10-3 and TRBJ2-7, with D possibly matching TRBD2 (5 bases). Germline CDR1 reads ENHRY; CDR2 reads SYGVKD. The CDR3 spans 14 residues. Trimming pared 0 bases from V and 3 bases from J, leaving 9 bases between. This chain's CDR3 is CAISESGVYYEQYF. The CDR3 DNA reads as TGTGCCATCAGTGAGTCGGGAGTCTACTACGAGCAGTACTTC.

The chain employs TRBV29-1 and TRBJ2-1; D not resolved. Germline V CDR1 and CDR2: SQVTM, ANQGSEA. The ends were cut back, 7 bases at V and 8 bases at J, with 18 bases in the middle. This CDR3 has 13 amino acids. The CDR3 sequence is CSAPDPSNDEQFF. CDR3 DNA sequence: TGCAGCGCTCCGGACCCCAGCAACGATGAGCAGTTCTTC.

This chain uses TRBV20-1 with TRBJ2-5, with a weak D call TRBD2 (6 bases). Germline CDR1 reads DFQATT; CDR2 reads SNEGSKA (reference sequence). This CDR3 is 13 amino acids long. Trimming left V 3 bases short and J 3 bases short, with 11 bases between. CDR3 nucleotides: TGCAGTGCTAGTCCTCCGGGAGAAGAGACCCAGTACTTC. Translation: CSASPPGEETQYF.

This clonotype was detected ten times or more. The chain combines TRBV7-2 with TRBJ2-7; D not resolved. Per germline, CDR1 SGHTA and CDR2 FQGNSA. V gave up 1 base and J gave up 5 bases, with 12 bases separating them. CDR3 length: 14 amino acids. The CDR3 sequence: CASSLVDGWDEQYF. CDR3 DNA sequence: TGTGCCAGCAGCTTAGTGGACGGTTGGGACGAGCAGTACTTC.

The rearrangement links TRBV6-5 to TRBJ2-5; D is perhaps TRBD1 or TRBD2 (5 bases each). V dropped 6 bases and J dropped 1 base, with 15 bases sitting between them. Germline V gene sequence: CDR1 MNHEY, CDR2 SVGAGI. This CDR3 comprises 15 residues. The CDR3 nucleotides are TGTGCCAGCAGCAGGGACGGGCGGTCCCAAGAGACCCAGTACTTC. Amino acids: CASSRDGRSQETQYF.

The J gene is TRBJ1-1, the V gene TRBV11-2; no clear D gene. This CDR3 has 14 amino acids. Germline V gene sequence: CDR1 SGHAT, CDR2 FQNNGV. V was shortened by 5 bases and J by 0 bases, with 10 bases between the two germline ends. CDR3 amino acids: CASSSYSVNTEAFF. The CDR3 DNA sequence: TGTGCCAGCAGCAGCTATTCAGTGAACACTGAAGCTTTCTTT. Combining the CDR3 with reference TRBV11-2 and TRBJ1-1 gives the whole variable domain EAGVAQSPRYKIIEKRQSVAFWCNPISGHATLYWYQQILGQGPKLLIQFQNNGVVDDSQLPKDRFSAERLKGVDSTLKIQPAKLEDSAVYLCASSSYSVNTEAFFGQGTRLTVV.

This clonotype was detected once. V gene TRBV7-4 combines with J gene TRBJ2-1, with 8 bases lining up with TRBD1. CDR3 size: 17 residues. Germline CDR1 reads SGHVT; CDR2 reads SQSDAQ. The V segment lost 5 bases and the J segment 0 bases; nucleotides outside the gene matches: 9. In DNA, the CDR3 is TGTGCCAGCAGCGGGGGGACAGGTGTTGGCTCCTACAATGAGCAGTTCTTC. This codes for CASSGGTGVGSYNEQFF.

This sequence joins TRBV5-1 and TRBJ2-1; no firm D call. This CDR3 is 17 amino acids long. Per germline, CDR1 SGHRS and CDR2 YFSETQ. The germline V and J ends were trimmed by 4 bases and 0 bases, with 17 bases remaining between them. The CDR3 sequence is CASSPRRPSSSYNEQFF. The CDR3 DNA reads as TGCGCCAGCAGCCCCCGCAGGCCTTCTAGCTCCTACAATGAGCAGTTCTTC.

This clonotype was found a few times. V usage is TRBV7-8 and J usage is TRBJ1-5, with a weak D call TRBD1 (6 bases). The CDR3 has 15 residues. Per the germline V gene, CDR1 is SGHVS and CDR2 is FQNEAQ. Trimming stripped 2 bases from V and 2 bases from J, with 10 bases between. This chain's CDR3 is CASSLRRTGNQPQHF. CDR3 DNA: TGTGCCAGCAGCTTACGGCGGACAGGCAATCAGCCCCAGCATTTT. The full variable domain, completed using reference TRBV7-8 and TRBJ1-5, is GAGVSQSPRYKVAKRGQDVALRCDPISGHVSLFWYQQALGQGPEFLTYFQNEAQLDKSGLPSDRFFAERPEGSVSTLKIQRTQQEDSAVYLCASSLRRTGNQPQHFGDGTRLSIL.

The genes are TRBV29-1 and TRBJ2-7; possibly TRBD2 for D (5 bases). The CDR3 is 14 amino acids. Between the trimmed V and J ends, which lost 7 bases and 0 bases, there was a span of 16 bases. CDR1 and CDR2 from the germline V gene are SQVTM and ANQGSEA. CDR3 bases: TGCAGCGCTCTTATAGCGAAGAGCTCCTACGAGCAGTACTTC. This translates into CSALIAKSSYEQYF.

The table lists this clonotype with a few counts. J is TRBJ1-2 and V is TRBV5-4; D may be TRBD1 (6 bases). The length of the CDR3 is 11 residues. V lost 5 bases and J 5 bases, leaving 7 bases between the germline ends. Germline CDR1 reads SGHNT; CDR2 reads YYREEE (reference sequence). The CDR3 spells CASRGGYGYTF. The CDR3 coding sequence is TGTGCCAGCAGAGGGGGGTATGGCTACACCTTC.

The sample holds many counts of this clonotype. The V gene is TRBV7-2, the J gene TRBJ2-3, with 9 bases aligning to TRBD2. CDR1 SGHTA and CDR2 FQGNSA come from the germline V gene. CDR3 length: 16 residues. J was trimmed by 6 bases and V by 5 bases; bases with no gene match: 12. The CDR3 here is CASSPLYSGSADTQYF. Here the CDR3 DNA reads TGTGCCAGCAGCCCTCTTTATAGCGGGAGCGCGGATACGCAGTATTTT.

This clonotype showed up many times. This chain links TRBV7-2 with TRBJ1-2, with D unclear. The CDR3 has 14 amino acids. CDR1 and CDR2 from the germline V gene are SGHTA and FQGNSA. Trimming took off 1 base at V and 0 bases at J, with 6 bases between the two ends. This CDR3 is CASSLVAANYGYTF. CDR3 sequence (DNA): TGTGCCAGCAGCTTAGTGGCGGCTAACTATGGCTACACCTTC.

This clonotype appeared many times. This rearrangement joins TRBV7-2 to TRBJ2-3, with 12 nucleotides matching TRBD2. V dropped 5 bases and J dropped 0; count of bases not matched to a gene: 3. The length of the CDR3 is 16 residues. Germline values: CDR1 SGHTA, CDR2 FQGNSA. CDR3 amino acids: CASSIGLAGSTDTQYF. In DNA form, the CDR3 reads TGTGCCAGCAGCATTGGACTAGCGGGAAGCACAGATACGCAGTATTTT.

This clonotype was observed many times. The V and J genes are TRBV7-9 and TRBJ2-2; no firm D call. The CDR3 spans 12 residues. Trimming removed 5 bases at V and 8 bases at J, with 9 bases between. CDR1 and CDR2 (germline): SEHNR, FQNEAQ (reference sequence). The chain's CDR3 is CASSPQSGELFF. The CDR3 bases are TGTGCCAGCAGCCCGCAGTCTGGGGAGCTGTTTTTT.

This clonotype has a count of ten or more. This rearrangement joins TRBV12-3 or TRBV12-4 to TRBJ2-1; TRBD2 is a possible D gene (6 bases). V lost 5 bases and J lost 8, with 25 bases in between. The CDR3 is 17 residues long. The CDR3: CASSPGSLPTGGDEQFF. The CDR3 nucleotides are TGTGCCAGCAGTCCTGGGTCACTACCGACCGGAGGGGATGAGCAGTTCTTC.